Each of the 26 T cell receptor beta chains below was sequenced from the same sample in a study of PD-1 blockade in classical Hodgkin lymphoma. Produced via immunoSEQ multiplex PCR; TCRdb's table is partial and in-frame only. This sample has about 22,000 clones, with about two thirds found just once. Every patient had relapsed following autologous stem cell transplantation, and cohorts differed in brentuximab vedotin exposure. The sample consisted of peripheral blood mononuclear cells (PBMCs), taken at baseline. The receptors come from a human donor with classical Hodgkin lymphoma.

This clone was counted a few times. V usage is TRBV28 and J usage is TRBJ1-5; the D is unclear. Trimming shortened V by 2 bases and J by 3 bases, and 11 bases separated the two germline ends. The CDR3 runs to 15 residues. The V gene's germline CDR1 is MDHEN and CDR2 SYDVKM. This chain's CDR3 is CASSLLSGDNQPQHF. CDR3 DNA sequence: TGTGCCAGCAGTTTACTGTCCGGGGACAATCAGCCCCAGCATTTT.

CDR3 protein: CASSLEQGPMNTEAFF. The CDR3 region has the DNA TGCGCCAGCAGCTTGGAGCAGGGGCCAATGAACACTGAAGCTTTCTTT. The rearrangement joins TRBV5-1 to TRBJ1-1, with D maybe TRBD1 (6 bases). Germline V lookup: CDR1 SGHRS, CDR2 YFSETQ. V was trimmed by 0 bases and J by 0 bases, leaving 12 bases between them. The CDR3 is made up of 16 amino acids. Combining the CDR3 with reference TRBV5-1 and TRBJ1-1 gives the whole variable domain KAGVTQTPRYLIKTRGQQVTLSCSPISGHRSVSWYQQTPGQGLQFLFEYFSETQRNKGNFPGRFSGRQFSNSRSEMNVSTLELGDSALYLCASSLEQGPMNTEAFFGQGTRLTVV.

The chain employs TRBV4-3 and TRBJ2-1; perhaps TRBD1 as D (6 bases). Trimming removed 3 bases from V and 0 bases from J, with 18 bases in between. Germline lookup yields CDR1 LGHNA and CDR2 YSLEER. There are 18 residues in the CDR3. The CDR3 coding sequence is TGCGCCAGCAGCCACCCTCTTGGGGGCGCGGACTCCTACAATGAGCAGTTCTTC. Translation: CASSHPLGGADSYNEQFF.

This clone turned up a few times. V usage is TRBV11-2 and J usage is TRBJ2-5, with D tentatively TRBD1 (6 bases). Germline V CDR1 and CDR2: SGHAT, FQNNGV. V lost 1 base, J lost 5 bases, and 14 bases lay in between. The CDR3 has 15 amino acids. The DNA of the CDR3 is TGTGCCAGCAGCTTAGGGGGGCAATCCGGGGAGACCCAGTACTTC. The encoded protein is CASSLGGQSGETQYF.

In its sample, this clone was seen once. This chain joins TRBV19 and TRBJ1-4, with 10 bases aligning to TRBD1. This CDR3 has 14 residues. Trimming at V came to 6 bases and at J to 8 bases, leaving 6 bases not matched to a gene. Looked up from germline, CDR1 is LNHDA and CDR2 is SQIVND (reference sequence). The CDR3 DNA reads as TGTGCCAGTAGAAGACAGGGGGCGGACGAAAAACTGTTTTTT. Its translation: CASRRQGADEKLFF.

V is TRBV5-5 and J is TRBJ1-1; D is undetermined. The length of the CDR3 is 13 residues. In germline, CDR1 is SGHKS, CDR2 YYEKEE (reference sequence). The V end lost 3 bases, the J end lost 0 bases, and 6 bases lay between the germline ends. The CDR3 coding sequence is TGTGCCAGCAGCTCTCAGATGAACACTGAAGCTTTCTTT. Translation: CASSSQMNTEAFF.

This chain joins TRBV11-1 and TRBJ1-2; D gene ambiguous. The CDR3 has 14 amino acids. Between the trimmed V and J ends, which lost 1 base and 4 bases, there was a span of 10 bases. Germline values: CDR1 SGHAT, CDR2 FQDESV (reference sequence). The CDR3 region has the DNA TGTGCCAGCAGCTTAGGTACTGGGAGCTATGGCTACACCTTC. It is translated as CASSLGTGSYGYTF.

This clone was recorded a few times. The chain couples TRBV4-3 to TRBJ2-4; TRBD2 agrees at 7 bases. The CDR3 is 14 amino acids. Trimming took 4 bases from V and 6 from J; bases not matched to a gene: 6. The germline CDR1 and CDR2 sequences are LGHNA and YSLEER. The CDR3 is CASSPAGQGNIQYF. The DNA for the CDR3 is TGCGCCAGCAGCCCAGCGGGGCAGGGAAACATTCAGTACTTC.

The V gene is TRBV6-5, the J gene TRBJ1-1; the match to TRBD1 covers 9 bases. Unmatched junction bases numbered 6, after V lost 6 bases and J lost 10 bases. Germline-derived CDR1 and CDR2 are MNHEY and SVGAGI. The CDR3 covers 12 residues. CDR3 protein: CASSNRGRVAFF. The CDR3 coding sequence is TGTGCCAGCAGCAACAGGGGGCGCGTAGCTTTCTTT.

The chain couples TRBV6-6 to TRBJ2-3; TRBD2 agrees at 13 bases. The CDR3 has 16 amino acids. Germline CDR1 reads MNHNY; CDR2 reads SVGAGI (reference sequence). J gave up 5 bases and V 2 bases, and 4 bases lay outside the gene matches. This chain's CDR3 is CASSYVRLAGGDTQYF. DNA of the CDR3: TGTGCCAGCAGTTACGTGCGACTAGCGGGAGGAGATACGCAGTATTTT.

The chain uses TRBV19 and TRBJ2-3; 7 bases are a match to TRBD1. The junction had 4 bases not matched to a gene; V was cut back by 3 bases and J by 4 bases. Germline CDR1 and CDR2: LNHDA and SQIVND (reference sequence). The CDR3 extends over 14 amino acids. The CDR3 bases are TGTGCCAGTAGTATCCGACAGGGCTCAGATACGCAGTATTTT. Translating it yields CASSIRQGSDTQYF.

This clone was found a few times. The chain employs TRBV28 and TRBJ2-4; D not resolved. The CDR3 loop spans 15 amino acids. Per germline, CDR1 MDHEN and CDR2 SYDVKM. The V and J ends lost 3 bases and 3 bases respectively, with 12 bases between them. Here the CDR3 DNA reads TGTGCCAGCAGTTTTTCGGTTCACAGCAAAAACATTCAGTACTTC. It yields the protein CASSFSVHSKNIQYF.

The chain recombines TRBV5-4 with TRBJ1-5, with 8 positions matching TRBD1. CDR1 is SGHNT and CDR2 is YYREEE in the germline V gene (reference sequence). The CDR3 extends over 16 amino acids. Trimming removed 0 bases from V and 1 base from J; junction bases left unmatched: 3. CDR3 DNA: TGTGCCAGCAGCTTGGCAGGGGGCGGGAGCAATCAGCCCCAGCATTTT. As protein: CASSLAGGGSNQPQHF.

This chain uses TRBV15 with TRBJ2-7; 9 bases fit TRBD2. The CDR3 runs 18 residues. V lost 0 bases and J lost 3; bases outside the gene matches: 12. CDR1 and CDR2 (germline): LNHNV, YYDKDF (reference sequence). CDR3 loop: CATSRDGAGGSVGYEQYF. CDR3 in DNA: TGTGCCACCAGCAGAGATGGGGCGGGAGGGAGCGTGGGCTACGAGCAGTACTTC.

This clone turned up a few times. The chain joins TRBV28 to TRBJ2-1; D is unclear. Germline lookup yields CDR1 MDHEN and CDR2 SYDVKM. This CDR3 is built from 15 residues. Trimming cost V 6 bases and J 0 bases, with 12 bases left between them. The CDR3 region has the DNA TGTGCCAGCAGGATGGACCCGAGCTCCTACAATGAGCAGTTCTTC. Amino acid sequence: CASRMDPSSYNEQFF.

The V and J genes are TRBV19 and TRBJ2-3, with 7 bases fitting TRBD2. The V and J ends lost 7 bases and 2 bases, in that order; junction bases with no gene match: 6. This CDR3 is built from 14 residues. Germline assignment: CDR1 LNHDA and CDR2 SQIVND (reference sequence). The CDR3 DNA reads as TGTGCCAGTACACCAGCGGGGTCCACAGATACGCAGTATTTT. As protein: CASTPAGSTDTQYF.

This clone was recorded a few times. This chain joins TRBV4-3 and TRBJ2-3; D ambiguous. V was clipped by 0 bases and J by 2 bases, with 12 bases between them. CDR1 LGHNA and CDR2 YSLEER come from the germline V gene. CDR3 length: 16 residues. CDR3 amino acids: CASSQDFAPLTDTQYF. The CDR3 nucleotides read TGCGCCAGCAGCCAAGATTTCGCCCCCCTCACAGATACGCAGTATTTT.

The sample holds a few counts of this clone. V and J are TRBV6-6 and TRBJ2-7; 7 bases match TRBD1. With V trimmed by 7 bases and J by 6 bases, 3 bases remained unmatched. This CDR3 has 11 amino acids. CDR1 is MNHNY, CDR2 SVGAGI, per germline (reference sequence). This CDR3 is CASKGAGEQYF. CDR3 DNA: TGTGCCAGCAAGGGGGCCGGCGAGCAGTACTTC.

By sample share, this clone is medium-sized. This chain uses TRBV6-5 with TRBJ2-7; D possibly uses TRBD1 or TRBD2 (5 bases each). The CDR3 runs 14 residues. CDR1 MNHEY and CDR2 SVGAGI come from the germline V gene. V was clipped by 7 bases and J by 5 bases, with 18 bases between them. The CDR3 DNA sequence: TGTGCCAGCAAATCTTTTCTACGGGGCCACGAGCAGTACTTC. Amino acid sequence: CASKSFLRGHEQYF.

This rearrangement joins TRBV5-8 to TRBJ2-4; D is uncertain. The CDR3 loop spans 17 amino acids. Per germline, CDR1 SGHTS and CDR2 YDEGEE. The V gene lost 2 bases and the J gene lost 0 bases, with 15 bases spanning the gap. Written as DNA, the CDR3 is TGTGCCAGCAGCTTCTGGCTGGATCAGGTAGCCAAAAACATTCAGTACTTC. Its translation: CASSFWLDQVAKNIQYF.

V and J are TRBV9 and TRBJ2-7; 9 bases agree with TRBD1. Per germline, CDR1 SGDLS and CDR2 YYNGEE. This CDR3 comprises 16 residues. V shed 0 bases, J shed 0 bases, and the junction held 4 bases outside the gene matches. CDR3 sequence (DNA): TGTGCCAGCAGCGTAGAAGGACAGGGGTACTCCTACGAGCAGTACTTC. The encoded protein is CASSVEGQGYSYEQYF.

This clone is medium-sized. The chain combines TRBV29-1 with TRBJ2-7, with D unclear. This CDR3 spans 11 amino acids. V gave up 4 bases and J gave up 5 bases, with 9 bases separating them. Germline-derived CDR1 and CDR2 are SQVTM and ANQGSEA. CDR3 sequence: CSVGGRDEQYF. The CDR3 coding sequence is TGCAGCGTTGGCGGAAGGGACGAGCAGTACTTC.

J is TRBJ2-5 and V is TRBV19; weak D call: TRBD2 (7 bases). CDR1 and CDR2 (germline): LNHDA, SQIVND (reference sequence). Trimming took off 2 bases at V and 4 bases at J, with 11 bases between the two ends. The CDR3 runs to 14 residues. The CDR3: CASSIIGGGETQYF. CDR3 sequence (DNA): TGTGCCAGTAGTATAATAGGGGGGGGAGAGACCCAGTACTTC. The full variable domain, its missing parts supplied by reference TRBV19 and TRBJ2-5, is DGGITQSPKYLFRKEGQNVTLSCEQNLNHDAMYWYRQDPGQGLRLIYYSQIVNDFQKGDIAEGYSVSREKKESFPLTVTSAQKNPTAFYLCASSIIGGGETQYFGPGTRLLVL.

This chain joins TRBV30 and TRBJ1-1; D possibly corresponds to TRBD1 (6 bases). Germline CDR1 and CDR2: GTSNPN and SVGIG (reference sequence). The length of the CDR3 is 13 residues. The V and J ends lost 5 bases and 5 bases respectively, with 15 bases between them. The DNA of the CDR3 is TGTGCCTGGCGGGCGGGGGGGGCAACTGAAGCTTTCTTT. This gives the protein CAWRAGGATEAFF.

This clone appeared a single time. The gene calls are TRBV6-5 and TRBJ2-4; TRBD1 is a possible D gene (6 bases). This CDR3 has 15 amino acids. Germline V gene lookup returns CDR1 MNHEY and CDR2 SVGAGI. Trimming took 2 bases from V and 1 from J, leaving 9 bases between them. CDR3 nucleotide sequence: TGTGCCAGCAGTTACGCAGGGGCGGCCAAAAACATTCAGTACTTC. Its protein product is CASSYAGAAKNIQYF.

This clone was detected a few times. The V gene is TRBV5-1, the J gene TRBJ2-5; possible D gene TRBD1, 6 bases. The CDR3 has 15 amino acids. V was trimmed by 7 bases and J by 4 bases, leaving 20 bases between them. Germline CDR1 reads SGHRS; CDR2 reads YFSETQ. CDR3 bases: TGCGCCAGCGGGTCGTCCTCAGGGGATGGAGAGACCCAGTACTTC. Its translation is CASGSSSGDGETQYF.